One and the same sample provided the 29 T cell receptor beta chains below, sequenced in a study of cytomegalovirus exposure and HLA in healthy donors. The study ran its PCR with 60 Vbeta and 13 Jbeta primers. TCRdb keeps only in-frame clones here, not all; method: immunoSEQ multiplex PCR. Of over 130,000 clones listed, about three quarters are singletons. Material: PBMCs. These receptors originate from a woman under 40 in good health and CMV-seronegative.

This chain uses TRBV14 with TRBJ1-3; D gene uncertain. V lost 3 bases to trimming and J lost 9 bases, with 9 bases between them. Germline CDR1 is SGHDN and CDR2 is FVKESK. The CDR3 runs 12 residues. In nucleotides, the CDR3 is TGTGCCAGCAGCCACCTAACCCCCACCATATATTTT. Translated, it gives CASSHLTPTIYF.

On this clone: Lacking the conserved final phenylalanine or tryptophan, this CDR3 likely reflects a read error. Because the CDR3's place on the DNA is in doubt, the DNA is left out and the CDR3 is given as listed by TCRdb. The chain combines TRBV7-8 with TRBJ1-2. With termini counted, the CDR3 has 14 amino acids. CDR1 and CDR2 (germline): SGHVS, FQNEAQ. CDR3: CASSSTGRATPSDL.

This rearrangement joins TRBV11-2 to TRBJ1-3; D not resolved. The germline CDR1 and CDR2 sequences are SGHAT and FQNNGV. This CDR3 spans 13 amino acids. V lost 3 bases and J lost 0, with 3 bases in between. CDR3 DNA sequence: TGTGCCAGCAGCTTTAACTCTGGAAACACCATATATTTT. This gives the protein CASSFNSGNTIYF.

The chain carries TRBV11-2 and TRBJ2-7; D is possibly TRBD2 (5 bases). Germline V lookup: CDR1 SGHAT, CDR2 FQNNGV. This CDR3 contains 16 residues. V lost 2 bases to trimming and J lost 0 bases, with 14 bases between them. CDR3 in amino acids: CASSLPDSYSSYEQYF. The CDR3 coding sequence is TGTGCCAGCAGCTTACCGGACTCTTACAGCTCCTACGAGCAGTACTTC.

The chain has TRBV16 and TRBJ1-6; maybe TRBD1 (6 bases). CDR1 KGHSY and CDR2 FQNENV come from the germline V gene. V dropped 2 bases and J dropped 5 bases, with 13 bases sitting between them. The length of the CDR3 is 16 residues. In DNA, the CDR3 is TGTGCCAGCAGCCAAGCCTCGCAGGGGAATAATTCACCCCTCCACTTT. Its protein is CASSQASQGNNSPLHF.

The count of this clone is one. CDR3 nucleotide sequence: TGCAGCGTTGGTGGTGTGGTCCTAGCGGGGGGACTAACTAAAGAGACCCAGTACTTC. As protein: CSVGGVVLAGGLTKETQYF. V gene TRBV29-1 combines with J gene TRBJ2-5; 11 nucleotides line up with TRBD2. There are 19 residues in the CDR3. The V gene's germline CDR1 is SQVTM and CDR2 ANQGSEA. The V segment lost 4 bases and the J segment 3 bases; nucleotides outside the gene matches: 19.

This clone was found a few times. The chain employs TRBV30 and TRBJ1-5; D is undetermined. V lost 0 bases and J 3 bases, leaving 12 bases between the germline ends. The CDR3 has 15 amino acids. From germline, CDR1 is GTSNPN and CDR2 SVGIG (reference sequence). The CDR3 DNA sequence: TGTGCCTGGAGTGTACCCGACACTTACAATCAGCCCCAGCATTTT. Amino acids: CAWSVPDTYNQPQHF.

The chain recombines TRBV7-9 with TRBJ1-1; TRBD1 aligns across 7 bases. The germline V gene has CDR1 SEHNR and CDR2 FQNEAQ (reference sequence). V gave up 2 bases and J gave up 3 bases; unmatched junction bases: 9. This CDR3 has 16 residues. CDR3 coding DNA: TGTGCCAGCAGCTTACAAGGAGGGGGCGCATACACTGAAGCTTTCTTT. Protein product: CASSLQGGGAYTEAFF.

V usage is TRBV7-3 and J usage is TRBJ1-2, with 7 bases lining up with TRBD1. In germline, CDR1 is SGHTA, CDR2 FQGTGA. J lost 7 bases, V lost 2 bases, and 4 bases had no gene match. This CDR3 is built from 13 residues. The DNA of the CDR3 is TGTGCCAGCAGCTTAGACAGGGAAGGTGGCTACACCTTC. Translating it yields CASSLDREGGYTF.

The chain recombines TRBV5-6 with TRBJ1-4, with D possibly matching TRBD1 (6 bases). The CDR3 is 15 amino acids. Trimming took 0 bases from V and 5 from J, leaving 11 bases between them. CDR1 is SGHDT, CDR2 YYEEEE, per germline. CDR3 sequence: CASSLVGTGNEKLFF. CDR3 coding DNA: TGTGCCAGCAGCTTGGTGGGTACAGGGAATGAAAAACTGTTTTTT.

This clone was observed a single time. The V call is TRBV10-3, the J call TRBJ2-7, with D perhaps matching TRBD2 (6 bases). Germline CDR1 reads ENHRY; CDR2 reads SYGVKD. The CDR3 runs 14 residues. Between the trimmed V and J ends, which lost 2 bases and 2 bases, there was a span of 10 bases. In DNA, the CDR3 is TGTGCCATCAGTGAGCCTGGGACTCCCTACGAGCAGTACTTC. This sequence encodes CAISEPGTPYEQYF.

V usage is TRBV2 and J usage is TRBJ2-7, with a tentative D call TRBD1 (5 bases). The CDR3 covers 15 residues. Germline values: CDR1 SNHLY, CDR2 FYNNEI. With 5 bases removed from V and 2 bases from J, the gap between germline ends came to 16 bases. CDR3 amino acids: CASSMQGGWAYEQYV. The CDR3 DNA sequence: TGTGCCAGCAGTATGCAGGGTGGGTGGGCCTACGAGCAGTACGTC.

The J gene is TRBJ2-7, the V gene TRBV7-7; perhaps TRBD2 as D (5 bases). The V gene's germline CDR1 is SSHAT and CDR2 FNYEAQ (reference sequence). The CDR3 is 11 amino acids. In DNA, the CDR3 is TGTGCTGGCCGAGAGGGTTACGAGCAGTACTTC. Amino acids: CAGREGYEQYF.

This chain joins TRBV2 and TRBJ1-2, with 7 bases aligning to TRBD1. Germline loops: CDR1 SNHLY, CDR2 FYNNEI. CDR3 length: 13 amino acids. The ends lost 6 bases at V and 4 bases at J; junction bases unmatched: 5. The CDR3 region has the DNA TGTGCCAGCAGGACAGGGCCTTCCTATGGCTACACCTTC. This encodes CASRTGPSYGYTF.

The chain carries TRBV11-2 and TRBJ2-3; 12 bases line up with TRBD2. Unmatched junction bases numbered 4, after V lost 5 bases and J lost 1 base. This CDR3 is built from 16 residues. Germline lookup yields CDR1 SGHAT and CDR2 FQNNGV. This CDR3 is CASSTRLAGGTDTQYF. In DNA, the CDR3 is TGTGCCAGCAGCACCCGACTAGCGGGGGGCACAGATACGCAGTATTTT.

This chain uses TRBV10-2 with TRBJ2-1; TRBD2 aligns across 9 bases. The CDR3 has 15 residues. Germline V gives CDR1 WSHSY, CDR2 SAAADI. Trimming removed 5 bases from V and 5 bases from J; junction bases left unmatched: 7. CDR3 nucleotides: TGCGCCAGCAGTCCCCTGAGGACTAGCGACAATGAGCAGTTCTTC. This gives the protein CASSPLRTSDNEQFF.

V and J are TRBV27 and TRBJ2-1, with D possibly matching TRBD2 (7 bases). V lost 3 bases and J 8 bases, leaving 17 bases between the germline ends. The germline V gene has CDR1 MNHEY and CDR2 SMNVEV (reference sequence). The CDR3 consists of 15 residues. The CDR3, as DNA: TGTGCCAGCAGTTTCCTGGGGGGGGCAAAGGATGAGCAGTTCTTC. Its translation: CASSFLGGAKDEQFF.

The CDR3 nucleotides read TGTGCCAGCAGCGCCCGACAGGCGTATGGCTACACCTTC. It yields the protein CASSARQAYGYTF. This chain links TRBV9 with TRBJ1-2, with D tentatively TRBD1 (6 bases). V was cut by 3 bases and J by 5 bases, with 11 bases left in between. The CDR3 is made up of 13 amino acids. Per germline, CDR1 SGDLS and CDR2 YYNGEE. The variable domain in full, completed from reference TRBV9 and TRBJ1-2, reads DSGVTQTPKHLITATGQRVTLRCSPRSGDLSVYWYQQSLDQGLQFLIQYYNGEERAKGNILERFSAQQFPDLHSELNLSSLELGDSALYFCASSARQAYGYTFGSGTRLTVV.

This chain connects TRBV11-2 to TRBJ1-1; TRBD1 matches at 10 bases. CDR1 is SGHAT, CDR2 FQNNGV, per germline. Unmatched junction bases numbered 4, after V lost 5 bases and J lost 1 base. CDR3 size: 15 residues. CDR3 nucleotide sequence: TGTGCCAGCAGCCCGGGACAGGGGACGAACACTGAAGCTTTCTTT. Translating it yields CASSPGQGTNTEAFF.

The sample holds one count of this clone. The chain is built from TRBV27 and TRBJ1-1, with a possible D match to TRBD1 (5 bases). V was clipped by 5 bases and J by 1 base, with 20 bases between them. Germline V gene data show CDR1 as MNHEY and CDR2 as SMNVEV (reference sequence). The length of the CDR3 is 17 residues. The CDR3 nucleotides read TGTGCCAGCAGTACCCCTCAGGGCCTCATGGGGAACACTGAAGCTTTCTTT. Residues: CASSTPQGLMGNTEAFF.

This clone was detected only once. The chain carries TRBV2 and TRBJ2-3, with 10 bases lining up with TRBD2. The CDR3 sequence is 16 residues long. Unmatched junction bases numbered 5, after V lost 3 bases and J lost 2 bases. Germline V lookup: CDR1 SNHLY, CDR2 FYNNEI. The CDR3 DNA is TGTGCCAGCAGTGACAGGAGCGGGGGGGACACAGATACGCAGTATTTT. Amino acids: CASSDRSGGDTDTQYF. The complete variable domain, with remaining parts taken from reference TRBV2 and TRBJ2-3, reads EPEVTQTPSHQVTQMGQEVILRCVPISNHLYFYWYRQILGQKVEFLVSFYNNEISEKSEIFDDQFSVERPDGSNFTLKIRSTKLEDSAMYFCASSDRSGGDTDTQYFGPGTRLTVL.

The chain employs TRBV28 and TRBJ2-5; TRBD2 matches 8 bases. V gave up 6 bases and J gave up 0 bases; unmatched junction bases: 12. The CDR3 spans 17 residues. Germline V lookup: CDR1 MDHEN, CDR2 SYDVKM. Written as DNA, the CDR3 is TGTGCCAGCAGCCTCGCGGGCGGGGGGTTCTACCAAGAGACCCAGTACTTC. This sequence encodes CASSLAGGGFYQETQYF.

The rearrangement uses TRBV7-9 and TRBJ2-3; maybe TRBD1 (5 bases). CDR3 length: 14 amino acids. CDR1 and CDR2 from the germline V gene are SEHNR and FQNEAQ (reference sequence). Between the trimmed V and J ends, which lost 5 bases and 4 bases, there was a span of 13 bases. As DNA, the CDR3 is TGTGCCAGCAGCCCTTCCCAGGGCGCAGATACGCAGTATTTT. Protein product: CASSPSQGADTQYF.

The chain links TRBV5-8 to TRBJ1-2; TRBD1 aligns across 7 bases. Trimming cost V 4 bases and J 6 bases; bases outside gene matches: 6. The length of the CDR3 is 13 residues. The germline gives CDR1 SGHTS, CDR2 YDEGEE. The CDR3, as DNA: TGTGCCAGCAGCCTCCGACAGGGCGATGGCTACACCTTC. Its protein is CASSLRQGDGYTF.

CDR3 nucleotide sequence: TGTGCCAGCAGCTCAGGGGACAGAACCGGTAAAAGTTCGCCCCTCCACTTT. This gives the protein CASSSGDRTGKSSPLHF. The chain uses TRBV9 and TRBJ1-6, with TRBD1 matching over 7 bases. Germline CDR1 SGDLS, CDR2 YYNGEE. The length of the CDR3 is 17 residues. Trimming removed 4 bases from V and 13 bases from J; junction bases left unmatched: 20.

The V and J genes are TRBV6-5 and TRBJ1-5, with TRBD1 matching 7 bases. Germline CDR1 is MNHEY and CDR2 is SVGAGI. Germline trimming cut 6 bases from V and 3 bases from J; bases unmatched to any gene: 2. The CDR3 length is 13 residues. CDR3 in DNA: TGTGCCAGCAGGGACAGGAACAATCAGCCCCAGCATTTT. This encodes CASRDRNNQPQHF.

The CDR3 loop reads CASSLDLAGEQTQYF. In DNA form, the CDR3 reads TGCGCCAGCAGCTTGGATCTAGCGGGAGAGCAGACCCAGTACTTC. The chain has TRBV5-1 and TRBJ2-5; TRBD2 matches 10 bases. V shed 0 bases and J 6 bases; nucleotides not matched to a gene: 5. The germline CDR1 and CDR2 sequences are SGHRS and YFSETQ. The CDR3 loop spans 15 amino acids.

The V gene is TRBV18, the J gene TRBJ1-1; 8 bases are a match to TRBD1. Germline V lookup: CDR1 KGHSH, CDR2 LQKENI. V lost 6 bases to trimming and J lost 4 bases; unmatched junction nucleotides: 10. The CDR3 is 15 residues long. The CDR3 spells CASSFGQGGFTEAFF. The CDR3 DNA is TGTGCCAGCTCTTTTGGACAGGGAGGGTTCACTGAAGCTTTCTTT.

This chain uses TRBV28 with TRBJ2-2, with D perhaps TRBD2 (7 bases). The CDR3 sequence is 15 residues long. Germline V gene lookup returns CDR1 MDHEN and CDR2 SYDVKM. The V end was cut by 4 bases, the J end by 10 bases, with 19 bases between. CDR3 nucleotide sequence: TGTGCCAGCAGTTCCTTAACGGGGGGCGCCGAGGAGCTGTTTTTT. This gives the protein CASSSLTGGAEELFF.